This is a list of T cell receptor beta chains from one sample in a study of blood T cell repertoires in COVID-19. Generated by immunoSEQ multiplex PCR, the TCRdb table keeps only in-frame clones and is missing some. Of around 250,000 clones in the sample, roughly 86% were seen once. What was sequenced was peripheral blood. These receptor sequences come from a woman in her 70s with active or convalescent COVID-19. The CDR3 runs from the conserved cysteine through the conserved F or W. The order of the fields is V gene, J gene, clone size, D gene, CDR3 length, CDR3 protein, CDR3 DNA. A D gene is named only where the DNA matches it firmly. Clone size appears in some rows only: once, few, many, or a class for an expanded clone.

TRBV3-1/TRBV3-2	TRBJ2-1	.	TRBD2	16	CASSQRTSGGAGEQFF	TGTGCCAGCAGCCAAAGGACTAGCGGGGGGGCGGGTGAGCAGTTCTTC
TRBV18	TRBJ2-2	.	.	17	CASSPPNRGWNAGELFF	TGTGCCAGCTCACCACCCAATCGGGGGTGGAACGCCGGGGAGCTGTTTTTT
TRBV5-1	TRBJ1-6	.	.	14	CASSLWPGNSPLHF	TGCGCCAGCAGCTTGTGGCCAGGGAATTCACCCCTCCACTTT
TRBV18	TRBJ2-7	.	TRBD1	17	CASSRGQGSLGPYEQYF	TGTGCCAGCTCACGGGGACAGGGATCATTGGGTCCCTACGAGCAGTACTTC
TRBV27	TRBJ1-6	once	TRBD1	17	CASSFSAGRGHGSPLHF	TGTGCCAGCAGTTTTTCCGCCGGCAGGGGGCATGGTTCACCCCTCCACTTT
TRBV29-1	TRBJ1-2	.	.	13	CSVGRRGALGYTF	TGCAGCGTTGGGAGACGGGGGGCGTTGGGCTACACCTTC
TRBV6-5	TRBJ1-6	.	.	15	CASSYSEGRWSPLHF	TGTGCCAGCAGTTACTCGGAGGGAAGATGGTCACCCCTCCACTTT
TRBV5-1	TRBJ1-2	.	TRBD1	17	CASSQGQGRVRVYGYTF	TGCGCCAGCAGCCAAGGACAGGGAAGGGTACGGGTCTATGGCTACACCTTC
TRBV5-3	TRBJ1-3	.	TRBD1	15	CARKQGRHSGNTIYF	TGTGCCAGAAAACAGGGGCGCCACTCTGGAAACACCATATATTTT
TRBV7-2	TRBJ1-4	few	TRBD1	15	CASRFTGTGGEKLFF	TGTGCCAGCAGATTTACCGGGACAGGGGGGGAAAAACTGTTTTTT
TRBV7-2	TRBJ2-7	.	.	14	CASSFGGDIEEQYF	TGTGCCAGCAGCTTTGGTGGTGACATCGAAGAGCAGTACTTC
TRBV29-1	TRBJ1-5	.	.	12	CSVVQGNQPQHF	TGCAGCGTTGTCCAGGGGAATCAGCCCCAGCATTTT
TRBV9	TRBJ2-3	.	.	15	CASSATTTSTDTQYF	TGTGCCAGCAGCGCGACTACGACTAGCACAGATACGCAGTATTTT
TRBV18	TRBJ2-7	.	TRBD2	15	CASSRPGLQTYEQYF	TGTGCCAGCTCACGACCGGGACTACAAACCTACGAGCAGTACTTC
TRBV6-5	TRBJ2-7	.	TRBD1	15	CASSYSGQPSVEQYF	TGTGCCAGCAGTTACTCGGGACAGCCTTCGGTCGAGCAGTACTTC
TRBV9	TRBJ2-2	once	.	13	CASSVVRTGELFF	TGTGCCAGCAGCGTAGTGAGGACCGGGGAGCTGTTTTTT
TRBV2	TRBJ2-2	.	TRBD2	15	CASLRGRGNTGELFF	TGTGCCAGCCTCCGAGGGAGGGGTAACACCGGGGAGCTGTTTTTT
TRBV7-6	TRBJ2-3	.	.	16	CASSPLETVTRNTQYF	TGTGCCAGCAGCCCCCTGGAAACCGTGACGAGGAATACGCAGTATTTT
TRBV7-9	TRBJ2-1	.	.	11	CASGHPNEQFF	TGTGCCAGCGGCCACCCCAATGAGCAGTTCTTC
TRBV18	TRBJ1-2	.	.	15	CASSLNGVSNYGYTF	TGTGCCAGCTCACTCAACGGAGTTTCTAACTATGGCTACACCTTC
TRBV7-3	TRBJ2-5	once	.	13	CASSFSGQETQYF	TGTGCCAGCAGCTTCTCGGGACAAGAGACCCAGTACTTC
TRBV3-1/TRBV3-2	TRBJ1-1	.	.	15	CASSQVDQGLVLPFF	TGTGCCAGCAGCCAAGTCGATCAGGGATTGGTTCTTCCTTTCTTT
TRBV12-5	TRBJ1-1	few	TRBD1	14	CARRSGQLNTEAFF	TGTGCTCGAAGATCGGGACAGTTAAACACTGAAGCTTTCTTT
TRBV19	TRBJ1-4	.	TRBD1	14	CAAGTGVANEKLFF	TGTGCCGCCGGGACAGGGGTGGCTAATGAAAAACTGTTTTTT
TRBV5-4	TRBJ1-1	.	TRBD1	14	CASSKDRANTEAFF	TGTGCCAGCAGCAAGGACAGGGCCAACACTGAAGCTTTCTTT
TRBV10-1	TRBJ1-2	.	.	13	CASSGPSAVGYTF	TGCGCCAGCAGCGGCCCTTCCGCGGTAGGCTACACCTTC
TRBV7-2	TRBJ1-1	.	.	13	CASSFRRGTEAFF	TGTGCCAGCAGTTTTAGAAGGGGTACTGAAGCTTTCTTT
TRBV7-3	TRBJ2-1	.	TRBD2	15	CASSPLAGSYNEQFF	TGTGCCAGCAGCCCCTTAGCGGGATCCTACAATGAGCAGTTCTTC